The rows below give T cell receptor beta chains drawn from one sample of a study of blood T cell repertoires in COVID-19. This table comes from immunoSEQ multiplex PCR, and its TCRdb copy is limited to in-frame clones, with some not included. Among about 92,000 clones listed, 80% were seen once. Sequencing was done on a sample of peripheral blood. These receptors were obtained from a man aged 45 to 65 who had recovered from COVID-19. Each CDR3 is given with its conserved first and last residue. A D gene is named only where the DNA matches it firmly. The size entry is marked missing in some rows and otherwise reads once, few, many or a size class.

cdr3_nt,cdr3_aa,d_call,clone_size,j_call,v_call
TGCGCCAGCAGGGTGAGGACAGGGGTGGAAGTCACTGAAGCTTTCTTT,CASRVRTGVEVTEAFF,TRBD1,.,TRBJ1-1,TRBV5-1
TGTGCCAGTAGTAGGACGGGAACCTACGAGCAGTACTTC,CASSRTGTYEQYF,.,.,TRBJ2-7,TRBV19
TGTGCCAGCAGTTGGGGCGGCGGGGAGCTGTTTTTT,CASSWGGGELFF,.,.,TRBJ2-2,TRBV6-2/TRBV6-3
TGTGCCAGTAGCCCAGGGTCAATTTTAAATGAGCAGTTCTTC,CASSPGSILNEQFF,.,.,TRBJ2-1,TRBV19
TGTGCCAGCAGGGGCCGGGGGGGCTATGGCTACACCTTC,CASRGRGGYGYTF,.,.,TRBJ1-2,TRBV28
TGCGCCAGCAGCTCAAGTACAGGGGCTTGGGACACTGAAGCTTTCTTT,CASSSSTGAWDTEAFF,TRBD1,.,TRBJ1-1,TRBV5-1
TGCAGTGCTAGTAGGGCGGGGGGGCGTGAAGCTTTCTTT,CSASRAGGREAFF,.,.,TRBJ1-1,TRBV20-1
TGTGCCAGCAGCTTGGGGCGGCGGGAGGTTTTTGAAGATACGCAGTATTTT,CASSLGRREVFEDTQYF,TRBD2,.,TRBJ2-3,TRBV11-3
TGTGCCAGCAGCTCATGGGAGGGGACCTACAATGAGCAGTTCTTC,CASSSWEGTYNEQFF,TRBD2,.,TRBJ2-1,TRBV7-2
TGTGCCAGCAGCCAAATCAGGGGGCTAACAGAGACCCAGTACTTC,CASSQIRGLTETQYF,TRBD1,.,TRBJ2-5,TRBV3-1/TRBV3-2
TGTGCCAGCAGTCGGATAGGGGGGGGAACTGAAGCTTTCTTT,CASSRIGGGTEAFF,.,.,TRBJ1-1,TRBV6-6
TGTGCCAGCAGCAAAGGGACAGGGGGACCACCCCTCCACTTT,CASSKGTGGPPLHF,.,few,TRBJ1-6,TRBV21-1
TGTGCCACCACCTCTAGCGGAGCCTACAATGAGCAGTTCTTC,CATTSSGAYNEQFF,TRBD2,.,TRBJ2-1,TRBV6-1
TGTGCCAGCTCACCACCGGGGCGGGGGGGCCAGGTCAATGAGCAGTTCTTC,CASSPPGRGGQVNEQFF,TRBD2,.,TRBJ2-1,TRBV18
TGTGCCAGTCATACAGGGGAGCAGGGTCAGCCCCAGCATTTT,CASHTGEQGQPQHF,TRBD1,.,TRBJ1-5,TRBV19
TGTGCCAGCAGCTTGGGGCAGGGAATCTACAATGAGCAGTTCTTC,CASSLGQGIYNEQFF,.,.,TRBJ2-1,TRBV5-4
TGTGCCAGCACTATAGGGGGTAGCAATCAGCCCCAGCATTTT,CASTIGGSNQPQHF,.,.,TRBJ1-5,TRBV6-5
TGTGCCAGCTCTCCTAGCGTGAGCTCCTACAATGAGCAGTTCTTC,CASSPSVSSYNEQFF,.,.,TRBJ2-1,TRBV18
TGTGCCAGCAGCCAAGCCGGGGTTAGCAATCAGCCCCAGCATTTT,CASSQAGVSNQPQHF,.,few,TRBJ1-5,TRBV3-1/TRBV3-2
TGTGCCAGCAGTTACGGAGGAAACTATAATTCACCCCTCCACTTT,CASSYGGNYNSPLHF,.,.,TRBJ1-6,TRBV6-5
TGTGCCAGCAGCCAAGGGCTAGCCGGGATCAATCAGCCCCAGCATTTT,CASSQGLAGINQPQHF,.,large,TRBJ1-5,TRBV4-2
TGTGCCAGCAGTGAGTGGGGACAGGGTTATCAGCCCCAGCATTTT,CASSEWGQGYQPQHF,TRBD1,.,TRBJ1-5,TRBV6-1
TGTGCCAGCAGCGATCCCGGTAGAAACACTGAAGCTTTCTTT,CASSDPGRNTEAFF,.,.,TRBJ1-1,TRBV28
TGTGCCTGGAGTAAACAGGGCAATCAGCCCCAGCATTTT,CAWSKQGNQPQHF,.,.,TRBJ1-5,TRBV30
TGCGCCAGCAGTCAAGTGGAGTCCACTGAAGCTTTCTTT,CASSQVESTEAFF,.,once,TRBJ1-1,TRBV23-1
TGTGCCAGCAGTTGGGGCAGAAACTATGGCTACACCTTC,CASSWGRNYGYTF,.,.,TRBJ1-2,TRBV12-3/TRBV12-4
TGTGCCAGCAGCTTATACCCCCAAGCGGAGACCCAGTACTTC,CASSLYPQAETQYF,.,.,TRBJ2-5,TRBV7-2
TGTGCCAGTATTAAGACAGGGACAGACTATGGCTACACCTTC,CASIKTGTDYGYTF,TRBD1,.,TRBJ1-2,TRBV19
TGCGCCAGCAGCTTGGTTGGCCCTGGAAACACCATATATTTT,CASSLVGPGNTIYF,.,.,TRBJ1-3,TRBV5-1
TGTGCCAGCAGCTTGGGGCAGGGGATCGCCGAGCAGTACTTC,CASSLGQGIAEQYF,.,.,TRBJ2-7,TRBV5-4
TGCGCCAGCAGCTTGGGGGACAGGTTCGAGCAGTACTTC,CASSLGDRFEQYF,TRBD1,.,TRBJ2-7,TRBV5-1
TGTGCCAGCAGCTTAGCGCCCGCAGGGGGAAACACCATATATTTT,CASSLAPAGGNTIYF,.,few,TRBJ1-3,TRBV7-9
TGTGCCAGCAGTTACTCGAGGACTAGCGCCTACAATGAGCAGTTCTTC,CASSYSRTSAYNEQFF,TRBD2,.,TRBJ2-1,TRBV6-5
TGTGCCAGCAGCTCTCCCGAGGAGAGTGAATCGAGGACCCAGTACTTC,CASSSPEESESRTQYF,.,few,TRBJ2-5,TRBV11-2
TGCGCCAGCAGAGGGGAGGGACGTCAGCCCCAGCATTTT,CASRGEGRQPQHF,.,once,TRBJ1-5,TRBV4-1
TGTGCCAGCAGCTTAGTGGGGAGGGATGGCTACACCTTC,CASSLVGRDGYTF,.,.,TRBJ1-2,TRBV13
TGTGCCAGCAGCACCACAGGGGGGGTCTACGAGCAGTACTTC,CASSTTGGVYEQYF,.,.,TRBJ2-7,TRBV9
TGTGCCAGCAGGCCGACAGGGGGCAGAGATACGCAGTATTTT,CASRPTGGRDTQYF,TRBD1,.,TRBJ2-3,TRBV6-5
TGTGCCAGCAGCCGCGCGTTACAGGGGGCCTACAATGAGCAGTTCTTC,CASSRALQGAYNEQFF,TRBD1,medium-sized,TRBJ2-1,TRBV16
TGTGCCAGCAGCGTAGGCACGGGTAATAGCAATCAGCCCCAGCATTTT,CASSVGTGNSNQPQHF,.,.,TRBJ1-5,TRBV9
TGTGCCAGCAGCTTACACCGGGGTGAAGCTTTCTTT,CASSLHRGEAFF,.,few,TRBJ1-1,TRBV7-2
TGTGCCAGCAGCTTAGTAGCAGTTGTCCATGGCTACACCTTC,CASSLVAVVHGYTF,.,few,TRBJ1-2,TRBV7-2
TGTGCCAGCAGCGTAGTCCCGACAGGGGAGTACGAGCAGTACTTC,CASSVVPTGEYEQYF,TRBD1,.,TRBJ2-7,TRBV9
TGTGCCTCCACCGGGCGGGGCGAGGGCACAGATACGCAGTATTTT,CASTGRGEGTDTQYF,.,.,TRBJ2-3,TRBV28
TGTGCCAGCAGCGAAGGCATGGGACAGGGGTACGAGCAGTACTTC,CASSEGMGQGYEQYF,TRBD1,many,TRBJ2-7,TRBV7-7
TGTGCCAGCAGTCCAACCGGGACAGGGGGATACGAGCAGTACTTC,CASSPTGTGGYEQYF,TRBD1,.,TRBJ2-7,TRBV13
TGTGCCAGCGCAAAGTGGCAGGGGGCCGGGCAGCCCCAGCATTTT,CASAKWQGAGQPQHF,TRBD1,.,TRBJ1-5,TRBV7-2
TGTGCCAGTAGTGCACAGACAGGGTACTCCTACAATGAGCAGTTCTTC,CASSAQTGYSYNEQFF,TRBD1,.,TRBJ2-1,TRBV19
TGTGCCAGCAGTGACGGGACTAGCGGGAGCCCCGGGGAGCTGTTTTTT,CASSDGTSGSPGELFF,TRBD2,few,TRBJ2-2,TRBV6-4
TGTGCCAGCAGCCACGCGGGGAGTTCACGCGAGCAGTACTTC,CASSHAGSSREQYF,.,.,TRBJ2-7,TRBV11-1
TGTGCCAGCAGCCGTGGACAGGGAGAGACCCAGTACTTC,CASSRGQGETQYF,TRBD1,.,TRBJ2-5,TRBV7-9